This T cell receptor (beta chain) was sequenced during a study of blood T cell repertoires in COVID-19. CDR1 is SGHTA and CDR2 is FQGTGA in the germline V gene. J lost 10 bases, V lost 1 base, and 4 bases had no gene match. There are 14 residues in the CDR3. This clone was seen just once. Measured with immunoSEQ multiplex PCR; TCRdb has only the in-frame clones, and not every one. The sample holds 100,000 to 150,000 clones, approximately 86% seen once. The sequence was collected from a woman between 65 and 79 years old with COVID-19, enrolled during active disease. The sequencing input was peripheral blood. V is TRBV7-3 and J is TRBJ1-6, with 7 bases fitting TRBD1. CDR3 sequence (DNA): TGTGCCAGCAGCTTAAGACAGGGCGAGTCACCCCTCCACTTT. It codes for CASSLRQGESPLHF.